This T cell receptor (beta chain) was observed in a study of OX40 agonist ivuxolimab in advanced cancers. Study-wide background: Subjects had a mean age of about 65 years, with a range of about 20 to 85; roughly 83% were male. Having had anti-PD-1, anti-PD-L1 or anti-CTLA-4 therapy before was allowed, and over 35% had some.

This CDR3 spans 13 amino acids. With 2 bases removed from V and 2 bases from J, the gap between germline ends came to 6 bases. CDR1 MNHEY and CDR2 SVGAGI come from the germline V gene. Assay: immunoSEQ multiplex PCR; the TCRdb copy retains only in-frame clones and omits some. The sample records 20,000 to 25,000 clones, roughly 72% being singletons. The gene calls are TRBV6-5 and TRBJ1-2; TRBD1 is a possible D gene (5 bases). Specimen: CD4+ or CD8+ T cells sorted from blood, collected in a trial of the OX40 agonist ivuxolimab. The clonotype originates from an adult with an advanced solid tumor such as melanoma, head and neck, liver or kidney cancer. The CDR3 here is CASSYRDNYGYTF. Written as DNA, the CDR3 is TGTGCCAGCAGTTACCGGGACAACTATGGCTACACCTTC.